Listed below are T cell receptor beta chains from one sample, sequenced in a study of regulatory T cells in long-lasting Graves disease. TCRdb recomputed calls from the multiplex PCR reads with MiXCR, one row per CDR3 protein. This repertoire shows hundreds of thousands of distinct CDR3 sequences, 14% to 15% found once; its top ten account for 7.8%. Separately, the same data were catalogued under a study of T cells in Graves' hyperthyroidism and ophthalmopathy.

The starting material was peripheral blood mononuclear cells (PBMCs), obtained at new diagnosis, from a patient treated with antithyroid drugs. The receptors originated from a woman in her forties with Graves disease. Each CDR3 is given with its conserved first and last residue. D genes are given only for firm matches. The size field is filled for only some rows; it gives once, few, many or a size class.

size | D | J | V | CDR3 | DNA
few | TRBD2 | TRBJ2-3 | TRBV11-3 | CASSFTRGEADTQYF | TGTGCCAGCAGCTTCACCCGGGGGGAAGCAGATACGCAGTATTTT
many | . | TRBJ1-1 | TRBV2 | CASSVRRVNTEAFF | TGTGCCAGCAGTGTTCGTCGAGTGAACACTGAAGCTTTCTTT
few | TRBD2 | TRBJ2-1 | TRBV28 | CASSFFPGGNEQFF | TGTGCCAGCAGTTTTTTCCCGGGAGGGAATGAGCAGTTCTTC
few | TRBD2 | TRBJ2-2 | TRBV7-2 | CASSLVASGRADRTGELFF | TGTGCCAGCAGCTTAGTGGCTAGCGGGAGGGCCGACCGGACCGGGGAGCTGTTTTTT
. | TRBD1 | TRBJ1-1 | TRBV19 | CASSGGRDSLLNAEAFF | TGTGCCAGTAGTGGAGGAAGGGACAGCCTCTTGAACGCTGAAGCTTTCTTT
many | . | TRBJ1-2 | TRBV2 | CASSEILQAGGYTF | TGTGCCAGCAGTGAAATTTTACAGGCGGGTGGCTACACCTTC
few | . | TRBJ2-1 | TRBV6-2/TRBV6-3 | CASSEYWGDEQFF | TGTGCCAGCAGTGAATACTGGGGGGATGAGCAGTTCTTC
many | TRBD1 | TRBJ2-3 | TRBV9 | CASSGQTGSSTDTQYF | TGTGCCAGCAGCGGCCAGACAGGGTCTAGCACAGATACGCAGTATTTT
few | . | TRBJ2-7 | TRBV6-1 | CASTKTGSYEQYF | TGTGCCAGCACTAAAACAGGGTCCTACGAGCAGTACTTC
. | TRBD1 | TRBJ2-1 | TRBV5-6 | CASSLPGTGGGEKGNEQFF | TGTGCCAGCAGCTTGCCAGGGACAGGGGGCGGAGAAAAGGGCAATGAGCAGTTCTTC
many | . | TRBJ2-7 | TRBV24-1 | CATSDSSTDGIYEQYF | TGTGCCACCAGTGACTCCTCTACCGACGGGATTTACGAGCAGTACTTC
. | . | TRBJ1-6 | TRBV9 | CASSVEAGENSPLHF | TGTGCCAGCAGCGTAGAGGCTGGGGAAAATTCACCCCTCCACTTT
many | . | TRBJ1-4 | TRBV16 | CASSQGSEATNEKLFF | TGTGCCAGCAGCCAAGGGTCTGAGGCAACTAATGAAAAACTGTTTTTT
. | TRBD2 | TRBJ2-2 | TRBV28 | CASDVAGEGTGELFF | TGTGCCAGCGACGTAGCGGGAGAGGGTACCGGGGAGCTGTTTTTT
many | TRBD2 | TRBJ2-7 | TRBV19 | CASSISLAGVYEQYF | TGTGCCAGTAGTATTTCACTAGCGGGAGTCTACGAGCAGTACTTC
many | TRBD1 | TRBJ2-7 | TRBV28 | CASKSLQGAHEQYF | TGTGCCAGCAAAAGTCTACAGGGGGCGCACGAGCAGTACTTC
many | TRBD1 | TRBJ2-7 | TRBV12-3/TRBV12-4 | CASSSSFWGQGVSYEQYF | TGTGCCAGCAGTTCGAGTTTTTGGGGACAGGGGGTCTCCTACGAGCAGTACTTC
many | . | TRBJ1-4 | TRBV28 | CASSPTDNEKLFF | TGTGCCAGCAGCCCGACAGATAATGAAAAACTGTTTTTT
many | TRBD2 | TRBJ2-3 | TRBV11-3 | CASSFTTSGRWADTQYF | TGTGCCAGCAGCTTCACGACTAGCGGGAGATGGGCAGATACGCAGTATTTT
many | . | TRBJ2-5 | TRBV28 | CASSSPRGTQETQYF | TGTGCCAGCAGTTCTCCGAGGGGGACCCAAGAGACCCAGTACTTC
many | . | TRBJ1-2 | TRBV2 | CASSDSGSGGYTF | TGTGCCAGCAGTGATTCGGGAAGCGGTGGCTACACCTTC
many | . | TRBJ2-1 | TRBV27 | CASSLYPYEQFF | TGTGCCAGCAGTTTATATCCTTATGAGCAGTTCTTC
. | . | TRBJ2-5 | TRBV9 | CACSAGGLAGGPRSETQYF | .
many | . | TRBJ1-6 | TRBV20-1 | CSVEGSSNSPLHF | TGCAGTGTCGAGGGTTCCTCTAATTCACCCCTCCACTTT
many | . | TRBJ2-2 | TRBV2 | CASSDRDGSSTGELFF | TGTGCCAGCAGTGATCGGGACGGGAGCTCCACCGGGGAGCTGTTTTTT
once | TRBD2 | TRBJ2-2 | TRBV7-9 | CASSPRLASGELFF | TGTGCCAGCAGCCCCCGACTAGCATCCGGGGAGCTGTTTTTT
many | . | TRBJ1-6 | TRBV28 | CASSHAGSSYNSPLHF | TGTGCCAGCAGTCACGCAGGGAGCTCCTATAATTCACCCCTCCACTTT
many | . | TRBJ1-1 | TRBV20-1 | CSARALQGANTEAFF | TGCAGTGCTAGGGCCCTCCAAGGAGCGAACACTGAAGCTTTCTTT
few | . | TRBJ2-5 | TRBV20-1 | CSARDAGRETQYF | TGCAGTGCTAGAGATGCAGGCAGAGAGACCCAGTACTTC
many | . | TRBJ2-5 | TRBV15 | CATSPRGGGGRKETQYF | TGTGCCACCAGCCCCCGGGGAGGGGGCGGGAGGAAGGAGACCCAGTACTTC
. | TRBD2 | TRBJ2-5 | TRBV28 | CASSSAGTGRETQYF | TGTGCCAGCAGTTCAGCAGGGACCGGGAGGGAGACCCAGTACTTC
few | TRBD1 | TRBJ2-7 | TRBV20-1 | CSARDPDRGQYEQYF | TGCAGTGCTAGAGATCCGGACAGGGGGCAATACGAGCAGTACTTC
few | TRBD2 | TRBJ2-7 | TRBV30 | CAWSGLGLAGKGYEQYF | TGTGCCTGGAGTGGGTTGGGGCTAGCGGGTAAGGGGTACGAGCAGTACTTC
many | . | TRBJ2-7 | TRBV27 | CASSFGVSGYEQYF | TGTGCCAGCAGTTTTGGGGTTAGCGGCTACGAGCAGTACTTC
few | TRBD2 | TRBJ2-2 | TRBV12-3/TRBV12-4 | CASSPLGGIPPGELFF | TGTGCCAGCAGCCCCCTGGGAGGGATCCCCCCCGGGGAGCTGTTTTTT
many | . | TRBJ2-5 | TRBV7-8 | CASRQKETQYF | TGTGCCAGCAGACAAAAAGAGACCCAGTACTTC
many | . | TRBJ2-3 | TRBV7-2 | CASSLGGTSTDTQYF | TGTGCCAGCAGCTTAGGAGGGACGAGCACAGATACGCAGTATTTT
. | TRBD1 | TRBJ2-7 | TRBV10-2 | CASRKTQGSPYEQYF | TGCGCCAGCAGAAAGACACAGGGGTCTCCCTACGAGCAGTACTTC
. | . | TRBJ2-2 | TRBV20-1 | CSASDPSTGELFF | TGCAGTGCTTCGGACCCCAGCACCGGGGAGTTGTTTTTT
many | . | TRBJ2-1 | TRBV18 | CASSPRRGTNNEQFF | TGTGCCAGCTCACCGCGCCGGGGGACGAACAATGAGCAGTTCTTC
. | . | TRBJ2-3 | TRBV24-1 | CATSDPGLPNKDTQYF | TGTGCCACCAGTGACCCGGGACTCCCTAACAAGGATACGCAGTATTTT
many | . | TRBJ1-2 | TRBV28 | CASSLVRIAYGYTF | TGTGCCAGCAGTTTAGTGCGAATTGCCTATGGCTACACCTTC
many | TRBD2 | TRBJ2-1 | TRBV2 | CASSVVGAGAVYNEQFF | TGTGCCAGCAGTGTAGTGGGAGCGGGAGCTGTCTACAATGAGCAGTTCTTC
many | . | TRBJ1-1 | TRBV18 | CASSPGRQNTEAFF | TGTGCCAGCTCACCGGGACGGCAAAACACTGAAGCTTTCTTT
. | . | TRBJ1-5 | TRBV12-3/TRBV12-4 | CASSPGAYSNQPQHF | TGTGCCAGCAGTCCAGGGGCCTATAGCAATCAGCCCCAGCATTTT
. | . | TRBJ1-1 | TRBV5-5 | CASSQAPSLAEAFF | TGTGCCAGCAGCCAGGCCCCATCCCTCGCTGAAGCTTTCTTT
few | . | TRBJ1-5 | TRBV20-1 | CSAQAWGATSNQPQHF | TGCAGTGCCCAAGCTTGGGGCGCTACTAGCAATCAGCCCCAGCATTTT
many | TRBD2 | TRBJ2-7 | TRBV20-1 | CSARGGLAGDEQYF | TGCAGTGCTAGAGGGGGACTAGCGGGGGACGAGCAGTACTTC
many | . | TRBJ1-1 | TRBV12-3/TRBV12-4 | CASSRNRAVNTEAFF | TGTGCCAGCAGTCGAAACAGGGCCGTGAACACTGAAGCTTTCTTT
many | . | TRBJ2-7 | TRBV11-2 | CASSLAAPRGLTYEQYF | TGTGCCAGCAGCTTAGCGGCCCCAAGGGGACTCACCTACGAGCAGTACTTC
many | . | TRBJ2-2 | TRBV24-1 | CATEGNTGELFF | TGTGCCACAGAGGGGAACACCGGGGAGCTGTTTTTT
few | . | TRBJ1-2 | TRBV3-1 | CASSTPDSNKNYGYTF | TGTGCCAGCAGCACCCCGGACAGCAATAAAAACTATGGCTACACCTTC
many | TRBD2 | TRBJ2-5 | TRBV3-1 | CASSQDGHIAGEETQYF | TGTGCCAGCAGCCAAGATGGACACATAGCGGGGGAAGAGACCCAGTACTTC
. | . | TRBJ1-2 | TRBV18 | CASSPQGNDGYTF | TGTGCCAGCTCACCCCAGGGTAATGATGGCTACACCTTC
. | . | TRBJ1-5 | TRBV20-1 | CSAQRGPERGPQHF | TGCAGTGCCCAGCGGGGGCCCGAACGAGGTCCCCAGCATTTT
many | . | TRBJ1-1 | TRBV28 | CASRDSRLGAFF | TGTGCCAGCAGGGACAGTCGTCTCGGAGCTTTCTTT
many | TRBD1 | TRBJ2-7 | TRBV11-3 | CASSENGDSLYEQYF | TGTGCCAGCAGCGAAAACGGGGACAGTTTATACGAGCAGTACTTC
. | . | TRBJ1-2 | TRBV28 | CASSSDGYTF | TGTGCCAGCAGCTCGGATGGCTACACCTTC
. | TRBD2 | TRBJ2-1 | TRBV5-5 | CASMTLAGKPNNEQFF | TGTGCCAGCATGACACTAGCGGGCAAACCAAACAATGAGCAGTTCTTC